This note documents a single T cell receptor (beta chain) sequence. Which antigen it targets is not known. Within one base of it there is no much larger clone, and no base qualities were kept. The germline V gene gives CDR1 as SGHVS and CDR2 as FQNEAQ. The CDR3, from cysteine to phenylalanine, totals 15 residues. CDR3 DNA is the only sequence kept; it has 45 bases, read in frame from the first base. The trim is 1 base for V and 6 bases for J, with a gap of 16 bases between the germline ends. These data originate in a study of cytomegalovirus exposure and HLA in healthy donors (dated by TCRdb to about 2017). Study-wide context: The 670 or so repertoires of the first cohort and the 95 to 150 validation repertoires were produced on the same platform, according to a later analysis. Along with the roughly 710-subject first cohort, a separate validation cohort of around 120 different subjects was used. The study combined high-throughput TCR immunosequencing, statistical association of individual TCRs with disease status, and machine learning to predict cytomegalovirus infection status. The study was designed to test whether signatures of past pathogen exposure could be identified by cataloging public T cell receptors.

Separate from the roughly 650-subject first cohort, the validation cohort of about 120 subjects was the group to which the donors belonged. Findings and caveats that apply to the study as a whole: A later analysis had no HLA typing for the validation cohort, so co-occurrence there was scored across all 110 or so repertoires. A few of the identified cytomegalovirus-associated TCR beta chains were confirmed in vitro to be specific for cytomegalovirus antigens. The classifier was reported to diagnose cytomegalovirus status with high specificity and sensitivity in both the original and validation cohorts. The authors suggested that the approach could potentially be extended to other disease states and immunological phenotypes. Subsequent analysis determined that TCRs grouped into clusters in the first cohort also showed a tendency toward co-occurrence across the roughly 110 validation repertoires, and 94% of cluster scores exceeded 0. Most TCR sequences were seen in very few donors, while some public TCRs were found in many individuals. In the study, roughly 160 TCR beta chains were listed as associated with cytomegalovirus.

The library relied on the immunoSEQ multiplex PCR assay. The study's own analysis went as follows. A statistical classification framework was built for diagnosing cytomegalovirus status from the catalog of TCR beta chain sequences. TCRdb stores this immuneACCESS table with in-frame sequences only. Part of the clones is absent; in the studies checked, under half of the shortfall reflects unresolved V genes, and no reason is known for the rest. From that table come the V and J calls and clone size; the DNA was used to work out D and trimming. The sample table shows 150,000 to 200,000 clones, and about 85% are seen once. The ten largest clonotypes hold approximately 2.4% of the sample.

This receptor chain uses TRBV7-8 and TRBJ2-7; a tentative D call is TRBD1 (5 bases match). The TCR was taken from a man between 25 and 39 years old in good health and CMV-seropositive. The sample consisted of PBMCs. The CDR3: CASSLGRGEHSEQYF. In nucleotides, the sequence is TGTGCCAGCAGCTTAGGAAGGGGCGAACATAGCGAGCAGTACTTC.